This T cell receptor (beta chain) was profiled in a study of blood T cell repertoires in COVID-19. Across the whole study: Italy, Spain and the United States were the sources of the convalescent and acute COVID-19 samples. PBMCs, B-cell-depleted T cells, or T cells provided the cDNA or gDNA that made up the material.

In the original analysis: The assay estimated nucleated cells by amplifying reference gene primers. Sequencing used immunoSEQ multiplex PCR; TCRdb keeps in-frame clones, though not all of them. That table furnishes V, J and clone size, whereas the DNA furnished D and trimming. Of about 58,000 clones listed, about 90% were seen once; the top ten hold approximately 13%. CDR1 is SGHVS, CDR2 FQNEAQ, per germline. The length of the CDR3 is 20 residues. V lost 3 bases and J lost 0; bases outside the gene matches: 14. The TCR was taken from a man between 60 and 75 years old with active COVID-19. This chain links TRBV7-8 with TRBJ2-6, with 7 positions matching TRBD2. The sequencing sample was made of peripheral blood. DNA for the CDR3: TGTGCCAGCAGCTTTCGTAGGACGGGAGGCCCTGTCTCTGGGGCCAACGTCCTGACTTTC. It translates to CASSFRRTGGPVSGANVLTF.